These 29 T cell receptor beta chains originate from one sample sequenced in a study of shared clonotypes between healthy human individuals. The table came from immunoSEQ multiplex PCR; TCRdb's copy has only in-frame clones and leaves some out. The sample contains 2 million to 3 million clones, 93% of which appear only once. Sequencing input: naive CD4+ T cells from PBMCs. Subset described: CD45RA+ positively selected. The receptors stem from a man aged 18-30 years in good health. Some clones in this sample may be carry-over from other donors' samples.

The V call is TRBV27, the J call TRBJ2-1; D unresolved. The CDR3 is 14 residues long. CDR1 is MNHEY and CDR2 is SMNVEV in the germline V gene (reference sequence). The V end lost 5 bases, the J end lost 8 bases, and 16 bases lay between the germline ends. CDR3 sequence: CASSNLRRSDEQFF. The CDR3 DNA sequence: TGTGCCAGCAGTAACCTTAGGAGATCCGATGAGCAGTTCTTC.

The chain recombines TRBV6-5 with TRBJ2-6; D remains ambiguous. The CDR3 extends over 11 amino acids. V shed 8 bases and J shed 6 bases, with 5 bases lying between them. The germline V gene encodes CDR1 MNHEY and CDR2 SVGAGI. CDR3 in amino acids: CASLLANVLTF. The CDR3 bases are TGTGCCAGCTTATTGGCCAACGTCCTGACTTTC.

The chain recombines TRBV18 with TRBJ2-1, with TRBD1 as a possible D gene (6 bases). Trimming took off 3 bases at V and 9 bases at J, with 18 bases between the two ends. The CDR3 contains 15 residues. CDR1 is KGHSH and CDR2 is LQKENI in the germline V gene. The DNA of the CDR3 is TGTGCCAGCTCACCCAGGGGTCTCAGGACGGGTGAGCAGTTCTTC. As protein: CASSPRGLRTGEQFF.

The chain is built from TRBV5-1 and TRBJ2-1, with 9 bases lining up with TRBD2. The CDR3 is 20 residues long. Germline CDR1 is SGHRS and CDR2 is YFSETQ. V dropped 4 bases and J dropped 2; count of bases not matched to a gene: 19. This CDR3 reads CASSLPVWSGRSLTYNEQFF. The CDR3 DNA sequence: TGCGCCAGCAGCCTGCCGGTATGGAGCGGGAGGTCCCTAACCTACAATGAGCAGTTCTTC.

The chain joins TRBV28 to TRBJ2-5, with a tentative D call TRBD2 (5 bases). CDR1 is MDHEN and CDR2 is SYDVKM in the germline V gene. The CDR3 consists of 13 residues. Trimming shortened V by 6 bases and J by 2 bases, and 10 bases separated the two germline ends. The CDR3 region has the DNA TGTGCCAGCAGAAACAGCGGACAAGAGACCCAGTACTTC. It translates to CASRNSGQETQYF. The full variable domain, in which reference TRBV28 and TRBJ2-5 provide the parts outside the CDR3, is DVKVTQSSRYLVKRTGEKVFLECVQDMDHENMFWYRQDPGLGLRLIYFSYDVKMKEKGDIPEGYSVSREKKERFSLILESASTNQTSMYLCASRNSGQETQYFGPGTRLLVL.

Only one count was recorded for this clone. The chain is built from TRBV5-1 and TRBJ2-7; tentatively, D is TRBD1 (5 bases). Germline CDR1 is SGHRS and CDR2 is YFSETQ. The V end lost 7 bases, the J end lost 0 bases, and 14 bases lay between the germline ends. The CDR3 is made up of 14 amino acids. The CDR3 DNA reads as TGCGCCAGCTGTCAGGGTCAGAACTCCTACGAGCAGTACTTC. This encodes CASCQGQNSYEQYF.

The chain carries TRBV7-2 and TRBJ2-5, with D perhaps TRBD2 (5 bases). The CDR3 totals 15 residues. CDR1 is SGHTA and CDR2 is FQGNSA in the germline V gene. The germline V and J ends were trimmed by 5 bases and 4 bases, with 17 bases remaining between them. CDR3 in DNA: TGTGCCAGCAGCGACACGCGGGTAGGAGGAGAGACCCAGTACTTC. Its protein is CASSDTRVGGETQYF.

About this clone: The same CDR3 also results from other DNA sequences found in this sample. The rearrangement joins TRBV6-5 to TRBJ2-7, with 10 bases lining up with TRBD1. The germline CDR1 and CDR2 sequences are MNHEY and SVGAGI. V trimming: 2 bases; J trimming: 2 bases; junction bases outside the gene matches: 3. The CDR3 runs to 15 residues. The CDR3 DNA sequence: TGTGCCAGCAGTTACCGGGACAGGGGCCCCTACGAGCAGTACTTC. As protein: CASSYRDRGPYEQYF.

The V and J genes are TRBV27 and TRBJ2-7; either TRBD1 or TRBD2 may supply D (5 bases each). Trimming pared 5 bases from V and 3 bases from J, leaving 14 bases between. The germline CDR1 and CDR2 sequences are MNHEY and SMNVEV (reference sequence). The CDR3 loop spans 14 amino acids. CDR3 in amino acids: CASSPRGDLYEQYF. In DNA, the CDR3 is TGTGCCAGCAGTCCCCGTGGGGACCTCTACGAGCAGTACTTC.

The rearrangement joins TRBV6-5 to TRBJ1-5; unclear D gene. V shed 8 bases and J shed 2 bases, with 10 bases lying between them. The CDR3 consists of 13 residues. CDR1 and CDR2 (germline): MNHEY, SVGAGI. In DNA, the CDR3 is TGTGCCAGCTCGGGAAGGGGCAATCAGCCCCAGCATTTT. Residues: CASSGRGNQPQHF.

The J gene is TRBJ1-2, the V gene TRBV28, with 8 bases fitting TRBD1. The germline gives CDR1 MDHEN, CDR2 SYDVKM. This CDR3 is built from 15 residues. With V trimmed by 3 bases and J by 6 bases, 9 bases remained unmatched. The CDR3 protein is CASSFSGGGINGYTF. DNA of the CDR3: TGTGCCAGCAGTTTTTCAGGGGGCGGAATCAATGGCTACACCTTC.

This clone is a singleton in its sample. This chain joins TRBV5-4 and TRBJ2-1; TRBD1 matches 12 bases. V trimming: 0 bases; J trimming: 6 bases; junction bases outside the gene matches: 10. Germline CDR1 is SGHNT and CDR2 is YYREEE (reference sequence). The CDR3 totals 18 residues. DNA of the CDR3: TGTGCCAGCAGCTTGGGAGGGCCCCGGGACAGGGGGCGCAATGAGCAGTTCTTC. The encoded protein is CASSLGGPRDRGRNEQFF.

This clone was detected once. Other DNA sequences in this sample translate to the same CDR3. V gene TRBV7-9 combines with J gene TRBJ2-1; possibly TRBD2 for D (6 bases). V was clipped by 6 bases and J by 7 bases, with 13 bases between them. Looked up from germline, CDR1 is SEHNR and CDR2 is FQNEAQ (reference sequence). The CDR3 covers 13 residues. In nucleotides, the CDR3 is TGTGCCAGCAGGCAGGGAAGCGGGAATGAGCAGTTCTTC. This sequence encodes CASRQGSGNEQFF.

The V and J genes are TRBV5-5 and TRBJ1-5; 8 positions match TRBD1. Germline loops: CDR1 SGHKS, CDR2 YYEKEE (reference sequence). The J segment lost 3 bases and the V segment lost 0 bases, leaving 5 bases of the junction unmatched. There are 16 residues in the CDR3. The CDR3 nucleotides are TGTGCCAGCAGCTTGGGACAGGGGAGTTCCAATCAGCCCCAGCATTTT. It codes for CASSLGQGSSNQPQHF.

The rearrangement links TRBV11-2 to TRBJ2-5, with 8 positions matching TRBD1. Germline CDR1 and CDR2: SGHAT and FQNNGV. The CDR3 length is 16 residues. The V and J ends lost 5 bases and 5 bases, in that order; junction bases with no gene match: 13. CDR3 region: CASSTIRGRWEETQYF. The DNA for the CDR3 is TGTGCCAGCAGCACTATCAGGGGGCGCTGGGAGGAGACCCAGTACTTC.

V usage is TRBV5-1 and J usage is TRBJ2-7, with 8 bases lining up with TRBD2. Per the germline V gene, CDR1 is SGHRS and CDR2 is YFSETQ. CDR3 length: 14 residues. J gave up 0 bases and V 4 bases, and 3 bases lay outside the gene matches. The CDR3 loop is CASSDSGTSYEQYF. In DNA, the CDR3 is TGCGCCAGCAGCGATAGCGGGACCTCCTACGAGCAGTACTTC.

J is TRBJ2-5 and V is TRBV5-4; 10 nucleotides line up with TRBD2. Germline CDR1 SGHNT, CDR2 YYREEE (reference sequence). This CDR3 is 17 amino acids long. Trimming at V came to 1 base and at J to 2 bases, leaving 8 bases not matched to a gene. This CDR3 reads CASSLPMVAGGQETQYF. CDR3 nucleotides: TGTGCCAGCAGCTTGCCGATGGTAGCGGGAGGACAAGAGACCCAGTACTTC. Filled out from reference TRBV5-4 and TRBJ2-5, the complete variable domain reads ETGVTQSPTHLIKTRGQQVTLRCSSQSGHNTVSWYQQALGQGPQFIFQYYREEENGRGNFPPRFSGLQFPNYSSELNVNALELDDSALYLCASSLPMVAGGQETQYFGPGTRLLVL.

The rearrangement joins TRBV6-1 to TRBJ2-1; D gene ambiguous. Trimming cost V 6 bases and J 0 bases, with 12 bases left between them. Germline assignment: CDR1 MNHNS and CDR2 SASEGT. This CDR3 has 15 residues. DNA of the CDR3: TGTGCCAGCAGCGAACGGCACCCCTCCTACAATGAGCAGTTCTTC. This gives the protein CASSERHPSYNEQFF.

V and J are TRBV28 and TRBJ1-4; tentative D call: TRBD1 (6 bases). Trimming removed 8 bases at V and 11 bases at J, with 21 bases between. The CDR3 runs to 14 residues. CDR1 is MDHEN and CDR2 is SYDVKM in the germline V gene. CDR3 amino acids: CASGGPTGLRKLFF. The CDR3 nucleotides read TGTGCCAGCGGGGGCCCGACAGGCCTCCGTAAACTGTTTTTT.

For this clone: Other nucleotide sequences from this sample produce the same CDR3. This sequence joins TRBV5-1 and TRBJ2-7; D unresolved. The CDR3 totals 14 residues. Germline V CDR1 and CDR2: SGHRS, YFSETQ. The V and J ends lost 0 bases and 2 bases respectively, with 9 bases between them. The CDR3 region is CASSLGLGPYEQYF. The CDR3 nucleotides read TGCGCCAGCAGCTTGGGGTTAGGTCCCTACGAGCAGTACTTC.

The J gene is TRBJ2-2, the V gene TRBV19; TRBD2 matches at 7 bases. V lost 4 bases and J lost 4; bases outside the gene matches: 0. CDR1 and CDR2 (germline): LNHDA, SQIVND (reference sequence). This CDR3 region has 13 residues. Here the CDR3 DNA reads TGTGCCAGTAGTAGGGGGGGCACCGGGGAGCTGTTTTTT. The encoded protein is CASSRGGTGELFF.

This rearrangement joins TRBV27 to TRBJ1-4; the D gene is possibly TRBD1 (6 bases). CDR3 length: 13 amino acids. CDR1 and CDR2 (germline): MNHEY, SMNVEV (reference sequence). The V end was cut by 8 bases, the J end by 4 bases, with 11 bases between. The CDR3 nucleotides are TGTGCCAGCGCAGACAGGTATAATGAAAAACTGTTTTTT. Protein sequence: CASADRYNEKLFF. The full variable domain, completed using reference TRBV27 and TRBJ1-4, is EAQVTQNPRYLITVTGKKLTVTCSQNMNHEYMSWYRQDPGLGLRQIYYSMNVEVTDKGDVPEGYKVSRKEKRNFPLILESPSPNQTSLYFCASADRYNEKLFFGSGTQLSVL.

CDR3: CASSRGTVEGSYEQYF. CDR3 coding DNA: TGCGCCAGCAGCCGTGGGACCGTGGAGGGTAGTTACGAGCAGTACTTC. The chain recombines TRBV5-1 with TRBJ2-7; maybe TRBD2 (6 bases). The CDR3 extends over 16 amino acids. V lost 4 bases and J 4 bases, leaving 21 bases between the germline ends. Germline lookup yields CDR1 SGHRS and CDR2 YFSETQ. The entire variable domain, with the rest obtained from reference TRBV5-1 and TRBJ2-7, is as follows: KAGVTQTPRYLIKTRGQQVTLSCSPISGHRSVSWYQQTPGQGLQFLFEYFSETQRNKGNFPGRFSGRQFSNSRSEMNVSTLELGDSALYLCASSRGTVEGSYEQYFGPGTRLTVT.

This clone is a singleton in its sample. The chain joins TRBV19 to TRBJ2-1, with 7 bases aligning to TRBD2. Germline V gene sequence: CDR1 LNHDA, CDR2 SQIVND (reference sequence). The CDR3 is 14 amino acids. J lost 11 bases, V lost 3 bases, and 10 bases had no gene match. In nucleotides, the CDR3 is TGTGCCAGTAGTATCCCGGTTGGGGGAGGGAAGCAGTTCTTC. Residues: CASSIPVGGGKQFF.

This clone came up once. The rearrangement links TRBV5-1 to TRBJ2-2; D unclear. The CDR3 is made up of 13 amino acids. V lost 2 bases and J 7 bases, leaving 9 bases between the germline ends. Per the germline V gene, CDR1 is SGHRS and CDR2 is YFSETQ. The CDR3 sequence is CASSLLVDGELFF. Written as DNA, the CDR3 is TGCGCCAGCAGCTTACTGGTCGACGGGGAGCTGTTTTTT.

This chain uses TRBV10-2 with TRBJ2-7; D might be TRBD2 (6 bases). This CDR3 has 14 residues. Looked up from germline, CDR1 is WSHSY and CDR2 is SAAADI. Trimming took off 0 bases at V and 4 bases at J, with 10 bases between the two ends. This CDR3 reads CASSESRLAYEQYF. CDR3 coding DNA: TGCGCCAGCAGTGAGTCGAGGCTAGCGTACGAGCAGTACTTC.

The genes are TRBV4-2 and TRBJ2-1, with D possibly being TRBD2 (7 bases). This CDR3 comprises 16 residues. Trimming pared 5 bases from V and 0 bases from J, leaving 14 bases between. The germline V gene encodes CDR1 LGHNA and CDR2 YNFKEQ. CDR3 in amino acids: CASSGGGASSYNEQFF. In DNA form, the CDR3 reads TGTGCCAGCAGCGGAGGGGGGGCGAGCTCCTACAATGAGCAGTTCTTC.

Notes on this clone: Lacking the conserved final phenylalanine or tryptophan, this CDR3 likely reflects a read error. The DNA is left out, because the CDR3 cannot be placed on it with certainty; the CDR3 is given as TCRdb lists it. This rearrangement joins TRBV4-1 to TRBJ1-1; the D call in the table, TRBD1, was not verified against the DNA. The germline V gene has CDR1 MGHRA and CDR2 YSYEKL. The CDR3 is 15 residues long, ends included. CDR3 amino acids: CASSHHTPGQGAPVV.

V gene TRBV6-6 combines with J gene TRBJ2-3; 7 bases agree with TRBD1. CDR3 size: 12 residues. Germline values: CDR1 MNHNY, CDR2 SVGAGI (reference sequence). The ends lost 8 bases at V and 1 base at J; junction bases unmatched: 0. The CDR3 spells CASGQGTDTQYF. The CDR3 DNA is TGTGCCAGCGGACAGGGCACAGATACGCAGTATTTT.